The 32 T cell receptor beta chains below all came from one sample that was sequenced in a study of T cells after yellow fever vaccination (dated by TCRdb to about 2019). Receptors were amplified or captured by 5' RACE. Sequencing relied on an Illumina HiSeq 2500. The public reads were run again by TCRdb, first through fastp at Q25 and then through MiXCR, and only productive beta chains were kept. Every CDR3 protein is listed once, alongside the most common genes and DNA of its rows. In all, the sample holds roughly 300,000 distinct CDR3 sequences, and approximately 7% of those were seen once. Roughly a sixth of the sample is in the top ten clones. What the treatment or condition label conveys for this sample: live attenuated yellow fever vaccine strain. The sequencing here drew on PBMCs, taken 35 to 50 days after the first yellow fever vaccination. The receptors were sampled from a man younger than 35 who received the YFV17D yellow fever vaccine.

This clonotype came up many times. V and J are TRBV7-9 and TRBJ1-1; D not resolved. V was pared by 4 bases and J by 0 bases, with 6 bases between. Germline CDR1 is SEHNR and CDR2 is FQNEAQ (reference sequence). The CDR3 totals 13 residues. The CDR3 spells CASSSTVNTEAFF. The CDR3 DNA reads TGTGCCAGCAGCTCTACAGTGAACACTGAAGCTTTCTTT.

The chain uses TRBV4-3 and TRBJ2-4; unclear D gene. Germline CDR1 LGHNA, CDR2 YSLEER. CDR3 length equals 17 residues. V was trimmed by 0 bases and J by 0 bases, leaving 12 bases between them. The CDR3 loop is CASSQEGPTGAKNIQYF. Written as DNA, the CDR3 is TGCGCCAGCAGCCAAGAAGGCCCCACCGGAGCCAAAAACATTCAGTACTTC.

The CDR3 reads CSAAGPSSYEQYF. In DNA form, the CDR3 reads TGCAGTGCTGCGGGACCGAGCTCCTACGAGCAGTACTTC. The V and J genes are TRBV20-1 and TRBJ2-7, with D tentatively TRBD2 (6 bases). Germline V gene lookup returns CDR1 DFQATT and CDR2 SNEGSKA (reference sequence). The CDR3 sequence is 13 residues long. Trimming shortened V by 5 bases and J by 0 bases, and 11 bases separated the two germline ends.

This clonotype showed up many times. The CDR3 coding sequence is TGTGCCAGCAGCCCTGGCGGGGTCCGAGGCACTGAAGCTTTCTTT. The encoded protein is CASSPGGVRGTEAFF. The chain has TRBV12-3 or TRBV12-4 and TRBJ1-1; D not resolved. The CDR3 loop spans 15 amino acids. Trimming removed 6 bases from V and 4 bases from J, with 18 bases in between.

Many counts were recorded for this clonotype. The rearrangement uses TRBV14 and TRBJ2-7; D might be TRBD1 or TRBD2, each matching 5 bases. This CDR3 region has 15 residues. V shed 11 bases and J shed 4 bases, with 24 bases lying between them. Germline assignment: CDR1 SGHDN and CDR2 FVKESK. The CDR3 nucleotides read TGTGCCGGGACCAGAGGCGACATCCCTACATACGAGCAGTACGTC. This encodes CAGTRGDIPTYEQYV.

This chain links TRBV15 with TRBJ1-2; D is perhaps TRBD1 (5 bases). The length of the CDR3 is 16 residues. The ends were cut back, 0 bases at V and 4 bases at J, with 15 bases in the middle. The germline gives CDR1 LNHNV, CDR2 YYDKDF (reference sequence). This chain's CDR3 is CATSRDHRGRSYGYTF. As DNA, the CDR3 is TGTGCCACCAGCAGAGATCATCGGGGCCGGAGCTATGGCTACACCTTC.

This clonotype was seen a handful of times. CDR3 in amino acids: CSVDRGNVDTQYF. The CDR3 nucleotides are TGCAGCGTCGACAGGGGTAATGTAGATACGCAGTATTTT. This chain joins TRBV29-1 and TRBJ2-3, with 8 bases matching TRBD1. Looked up from germline, CDR1 is SQVTM and CDR2 is ANQGSEA. With V trimmed by 6 bases and J by 5 bases, 7 bases remained unmatched. CDR3 size: 13 residues.

This clonotype occurred many times. The DNA for the CDR3 is TGTGCCAGGCCGGGACCCAACTATTCCTACGAGCAGTACTTC. It translates to CARPGPNYSYEQYF. The chain employs TRBV19 and TRBJ2-7; D possibly uses TRBD1 or TRBD2 (5 bases each). The germline V gene has CDR1 LNHDA and CDR2 SQIVND (reference sequence). The CDR3 contains 14 residues. V was cut by 9 bases and J by 1 base, with 16 bases left in between.

This clonotype was counted between two and nine times. This rearrangement joins TRBV11-2 to TRBJ2-1, with 11 bases matching TRBD2. Germline lookup yields CDR1 SGHAT and CDR2 FQNNGV. The CDR3 runs 18 residues. Trimming removed 3 bases from V and 5 bases from J; junction bases left unmatched: 12. CDR3 residues: CASSFGLSGTSGHNEQFF. Written as DNA, the CDR3 is TGTGCCAGCAGCTTCGGACTTTCCGGGACTAGCGGCCACAATGAGCAGTTCTTC.

In its sample, this clonotype was seen a few times. This chain connects TRBV20-1 to TRBJ2-1; possibly TRBD2 for D (6 bases). The CDR3 extends over 12 amino acids. With 0 bases removed from V and 7 bases from J, the gap between germline ends came to 7 bases. Germline V gene sequence: CDR1 DFQATT, CDR2 SNEGSKA (reference sequence). The CDR3 loop reads CSARDGGNEQFF. Written as DNA, the CDR3 is TGCAGTGCTAGAGATGGGGGGAATGAGCAGTTCTTC.

V is TRBV6-5 and J is TRBJ2-1; D possibly matches TRBD1 or TRBD2 (6 bases each). Between the trimmed V and J ends, which lost 7 bases and 7 bases, there was a span of 11 bases. This CDR3 has 12 amino acids. Germline lookup yields CDR1 MNHEY and CDR2 SVGAGI. CDR3 nucleotide sequence: TGTGCCAGCAAACAGGGACTTAATGAGCAGTTCTTC. Encoded protein: CASKQGLNEQFF.

The genes are TRBV18 and TRBJ1-1, with 7 bases lining up with TRBD1. The CDR3 has 15 residues. With 6 bases clipped from V and 2 bases from J, the junction kept 9 bases outside the gene matches. Germline values: CDR1 KGHSH, CDR2 LQKENI. In nucleotides, the CDR3 is TGTGCCAGCTCGACTATGGACAGGCATAACACTGAAGCTTTCTTT. Translating gives CASSTMDRHNTEAFF.

The CDR3 DNA reads as TGTGCCAGCAGCCCCGATGGCAGAATTATAGGTTTGGCCAATGAGCAGTTCTTC. Protein product: CASSPDGRIIGLANEQFF. The chain has TRBV7-6 and TRBJ2-1, with no clear D. The germline gives CDR1 SGHVS, CDR2 FNYEAQ. This CDR3 has 18 amino acids. Trimming removed 5 bases from V and 6 bases from J, with 26 bases in between.

This clonotype came up a few times. The CDR3 sequence: CASSWDRQHYDEKLFF. As DNA, the CDR3 is TGTGCCAGCAGCTGGGACAGACAGCATTATGATGAAAAACTGTTTTTT. The chain recombines TRBV7-9 with TRBJ1-4; 7 nucleotides line up with TRBD1. The length of the CDR3 is 16 residues. From germline, CDR1 is SEHNR and CDR2 FQNEAQ (reference sequence). V lost 4 bases to trimming and J lost 6 bases; unmatched junction nucleotides: 11.

The chain couples TRBV12-3 or TRBV12-4 to TRBJ2-5; TRBD2 might be the D (6 bases). With 5 bases removed from V and 4 bases from J, the gap between germline ends came to 14 bases. The CDR3 length is 14 residues. The CDR3, as DNA: TGTGCCAGCAGTCCGGGACTTGGGGGAGAGACCCAGTACTTC. This encodes CASSPGLGGETQYF.

This clonotype turned up a few times. The V and J genes are TRBV5-1 and TRBJ2-7; 7 nucleotides line up with TRBD1. V trimming: 7 bases; J trimming: 0 bases; junction bases outside the gene matches: 10. Germline V gives CDR1 SGHRS, CDR2 YFSETQ. This CDR3 contains 15 residues. This CDR3 reads CASRPTGVSSYEQYF. The CDR3 DNA follows: TGCGCCAGCCGCCCCACAGGGGTTAGCTCCTACGAGCAGTACTTC.

As regards this clonotype: A much larger clone differs from this one at a single base, so this may be a read error. The chain links TRBV6-6 to TRBJ2-3, with a weak D call TRBD1 (6 bases). The CDR3 runs to 11 residues. Germline CDR1 reads MNHNY; CDR2 reads SVGAGI (reference sequence). Written as DNA, the CDR3 is TGTTCCAGTGGGGGCGCAGATACGCAGTATTTT. Translating gives CSSGGADTQYF.

The V and J genes are TRBV19 and TRBJ1-1, with D possibly TRBD1 on 6 matching bases. The CDR3 sequence is 16 residues long. Trimming took 5 bases from V and 2 from J, leaving 18 bases between them. The germline V gene has CDR1 LNHDA and CDR2 SQIVND (reference sequence). CDR3 residues: CASSARGRQLNTEAFF. The CDR3 DNA reads as TGTGCCAGTAGTGCCAGGGGAAGACAGCTCAACACTGAAGCTTTCTTT. Based on the CDR3 plus reference TRBV19 and TRBJ1-1, the full variable domain is DGGITQSPKYLFRKEGQNVTLSCEQNLNHDAMYWYRQDPGQGLRLIYYSQIVNDFQKGDIAEGYSVSREKKESFPLTVTSAQKNPTAFYLCASSARGRQLNTEAFFGQGTRLTVV.

This clonotype has a count of ten or more. The V call is TRBV5-1, the J call TRBJ2-7; 7 bases agree with TRBD1. The CDR3 has 14 residues. CDR1 SGHRS and CDR2 YFSETQ come from the germline V gene. The J segment lost 5 bases and the V segment lost 3 bases, leaving 8 bases of the junction unmatched. The CDR3 DNA reads as TGCGCCAGCAGCTATCGGGACAGAGGAGACGAGCAGTACTTC. This translates into CASSYRDRGDEQYF.

This clonotype was detected many times. This chain connects TRBV5-1 to TRBJ2-2; the D gene is possibly TRBD2 (6 bases). The CDR3 sequence is 14 residues long. The V and J ends lost 4 bases and 1 base respectively, with 8 bases between them. The germline V gene has CDR1 SGHRS and CDR2 YFSETQ. The CDR3 protein is CASSAGQNTGELFF. Written as DNA, the CDR3 is TGCGCCAGCAGCGCGGGGCAGAACACCGGGGAGCTGTTTTTT.

This clonotype was detected a few times. For the CDR3, the DNA is TGTGCCAGCATGGGGGCGAACACCGGGGAGCTGTTTTTT. Translation: CASMGANTGELFF. The V gene is TRBV27, the J gene TRBJ2-2; perhaps D is TRBD1 or TRBD2 (5 bases each). Germline V gene sequence: CDR1 MNHEY, CDR2 SMNVEV (reference sequence). The CDR3 is 13 amino acids. Trimming left V 7 bases short and J 0 bases short, with 6 bases between.

This clonotype was found many times. The rearrangement links TRBV7-8 to TRBJ1-2, with 10 bases identical to TRBD1. The CDR3 length is 16 residues. With V trimmed by 5 bases and J by 7 bases, 13 bases remained unmatched. Per germline, CDR1 SGHVS and CDR2 FQNEAQ. In nucleotides, the CDR3 is TGTGCCAGCAGCCCCGTCTTAGGACAGGGGGTGGGTGGCTACACCTTC. Amino acid sequence: CASSPVLGQGVGGYTF.

The rearrangement uses TRBV7-9 and TRBJ2-7; D may be TRBD2 (7 bases). The CDR3 is 14 amino acids. Per the germline V gene, CDR1 is SEHNR and CDR2 is FQNEAQ (reference sequence). Trimming pared 6 bases from V and 6 bases from J, leaving 18 bases between. The CDR3 DNA reads as TGTGCCAGCAGGGGGGAGGGGGGCTCCCTCGAGCAGTACGTC. This gives the protein CASRGEGGSLEQYV.

This clonotype was detected ten times or more. The rearrangement links TRBV4-1 to TRBJ2-5; no clear D gene. This CDR3 is built from 15 residues. Germline CDR1 and CDR2: MGHRA and YSYEKL. Trimming took 4 bases from V and 2 from J, leaving 14 bases between them. The CDR3 sequence: CASSRKSAEQETQYF. The CDR3 region has the DNA TGCGCCAGCAGCCGAAAGTCGGCAGAACAAGAGACCCAGTACTTC.

This clonotype has ten or more counts. The genes are TRBV15 and TRBJ1-4; D is unclear. Germline V CDR1 and CDR2: LNHNV, YYDKDF (reference sequence). Deletions cut 0 bases from V and 15 bases from J, with 11 bases between. This CDR3 has 12 residues. The CDR3 spells CATSRESKKVFF. CDR3 coding DNA: TGTGCCACCAGCAGAGAGAGCAAAAAGGTGTTTTTT.

V gene TRBV12-5 combines with J gene TRBJ2-7; 9 positions match TRBD1. This CDR3 has 16 residues. The V and J ends lost 4 bases and 3 bases, in that order; junction bases with no gene match: 10. Germline loops: CDR1 LGHNT, CDR2 FRNRAP. DNA for the CDR3: TGTGCTAGTGGTTGCCGGGGGGACAGGGACCTCTACGAGCAGTACGTC. Translation gives CASGCRGDRDLYEQYV.

The chain couples TRBV11-1 to TRBJ2-4; tentative D call: TRBD1 (8 bases). Per germline, CDR1 SGHAT and CDR2 FQDESV (reference sequence). The CDR3 is made up of 18 amino acids. V was clipped by 0 bases and J by 4 bases, with 19 bases between them. Here the CDR3 reads CASSLATNRGRGKNIQYF. In DNA, the CDR3 is TGTGCCAGCAGCTTAGCCACGAACAGGGGGAGGGGGAAAAACATTCAGTACTTC.

The CDR3 is CASSLPGPKETQYF. CDR3 DNA: TGTGCCAGCTCATTACCGGGACCTAAGGAAACCCAGTACTTC. V gene TRBV18 combines with J gene TRBJ2-5; perhaps D is TRBD1 or TRBD2 (5 bases each). The V gene lost 5 bases and the J gene lost 8 bases, with 18 bases spanning the gap. This CDR3 contains 14 residues. Germline assignment: CDR1 KGHSH and CDR2 LQKENI.

This clonotype occurred a few times. The genes are TRBV20-1 and TRBJ2-5, with a weak D call TRBD2 (6 bases). In germline, CDR1 is DFQATT, CDR2 SNEGSKA (reference sequence). The CDR3 length is 10 residues. CDR3 region: CSTLAETQYF. The CDR3 DNA sequence: TGCAGCACACTAGCTGAGACCCAGTACTTC.

J is TRBJ1-1 and V is TRBV6-2 or TRBV6-3; a weak D match, TRBD1 (5 bases). CDR1 MNHEY and CDR2 SVGEGT come from the germline V gene. V was clipped by 6 bases and J by 4 bases, with 9 bases between them. The CDR3 is 12 amino acids. The CDR3 region is CASSKGPTEAFF. The CDR3 DNA follows: TGTGCCAGCAGCAAGGGACCCACTGAAGCTTTCTTT.

This chain connects TRBV30 to TRBJ1-2; D gene unclear. V was trimmed by 2 bases and J by 3 bases, leaving 7 bases between them. This CDR3 has 12 residues. The germline V gene encodes CDR1 GTSNPN and CDR2 SVGIG (reference sequence). CDR3 nucleotide sequence: TGTGCCTGGAGTCAAGTAGACTATGGCTACACCTTC. It is translated as CAWSQVDYGYTF.

The sample holds a few counts of this clonotype. This chain joins TRBV5-1 and TRBJ1-1; D call uncertain. The CDR3 loop spans 14 amino acids. V was clipped by 1 base and J by 8 bases, with 15 bases between them. The germline V gene encodes CDR1 SGHRS and CDR2 YFSETQ. The DNA of the CDR3 is TGCGCCAGCAGCTTGTTAGACCCCCGGGTAGAAGCTTTCTTT. Translated, it gives CASSLLDPRVEAFF.